Included here is one T cell receptor beta chain sequence, with context. What it recognizes is unknown. Germline CDR1 LNHNV, CDR2 YYDKDF (reference sequence). J was trimmed by 5 bases and V by 3 bases; bases with no gene match: 13. The CDR3 extends over 18 amino acids. The donors formed part of the approximately 110-subject validation cohort, distinct from the approximately 670-subject first cohort. This entry is derived from a study of cytomegalovirus exposure and HLA in healthy donors. Study-wide points: Rarity marked most TCR sequences, yet some public TCRs occurred in many donors. Confirmation in vitro established that a few CMV-associated chains were specific for CMV antigens.

Only in-frame clones appear in the TCRdb table, and some are missing; sequencing was by immunoSEQ multiplex PCR. The data hold some 120,000 clones, with about 87% observed a single time. What was sequenced was PBMCs. This sequence was found in a woman younger than 30 in good health and CMV-seronegative. This rearrangement joins TRBV15 to TRBJ2-5, with 12 bases matching TRBD2. This chain's CDR3 is CATSRERLAGVLFETQYF. The DNA of the CDR3 is TGTGCCACCAGCAGGGAAAGACTAGCGGGGGTGTTGTTCGAGACCCAGTACTTC.